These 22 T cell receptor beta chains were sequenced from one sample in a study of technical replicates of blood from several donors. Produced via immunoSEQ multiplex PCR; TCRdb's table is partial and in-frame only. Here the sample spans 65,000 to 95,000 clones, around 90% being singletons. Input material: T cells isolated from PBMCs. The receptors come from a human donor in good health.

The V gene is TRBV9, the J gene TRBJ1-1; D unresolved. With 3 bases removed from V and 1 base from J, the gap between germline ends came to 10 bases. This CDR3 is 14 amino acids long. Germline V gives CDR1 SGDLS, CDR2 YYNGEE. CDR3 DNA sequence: TGTGCCAGCAGCGGCCGACGGGGGAACACTGAAGCTTTCTTT. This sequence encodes CASSGRRGNTEAFF.

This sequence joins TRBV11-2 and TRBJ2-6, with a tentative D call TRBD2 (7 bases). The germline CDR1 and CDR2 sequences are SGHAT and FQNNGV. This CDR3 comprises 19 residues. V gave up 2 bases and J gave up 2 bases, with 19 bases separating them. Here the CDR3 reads CASSLKTGAGVTGANVLTF. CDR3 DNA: TGTGCCAGCAGCTTAAAGACGGGGGCGGGAGTGACTGGGGCCAACGTCCTGACTTTC.

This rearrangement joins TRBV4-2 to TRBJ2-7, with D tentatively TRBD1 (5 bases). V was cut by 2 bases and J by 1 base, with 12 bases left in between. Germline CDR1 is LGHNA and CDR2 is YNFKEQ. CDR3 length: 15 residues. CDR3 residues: CASSQMGQESYEQYF. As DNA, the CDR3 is TGTGCCAGCAGCCAAATGGGGCAGGAATCCTACGAGCAGTACTTC.

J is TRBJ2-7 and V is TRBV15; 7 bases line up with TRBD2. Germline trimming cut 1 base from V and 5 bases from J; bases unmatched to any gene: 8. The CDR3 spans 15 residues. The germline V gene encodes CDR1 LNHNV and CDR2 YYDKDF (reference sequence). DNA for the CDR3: TGTGCCACCAGCAGAGCCCTCGCGGGAGAGGACGAGCAGTACTTC. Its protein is CATSRALAGEDEQYF. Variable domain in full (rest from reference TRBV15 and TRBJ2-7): DAMVIQNPRYQVTQFGKPVTLSCSQTLNHNVMYWYQQKSSQAPKLLFHYYDKDFNNEADTPDNFQSRRPNTSFCFLDIRSPGLGDTAMYLCATSRALAGEDEQYFGPGTRLTVT.

In nucleotides, the CDR3 is TGTGCCTGGAGTCTGGGACAGGGAGGTCAGCCCCAGCATTTT. Its translation is CAWSLGQGGQPQHF. V usage is TRBV30 and J usage is TRBJ1-5, with 9 bases fitting TRBD1. CDR1 GTSNPN and CDR2 SVGIG come from the germline V gene (reference sequence). This CDR3 is built from 14 residues. With 2 bases clipped from V and 6 bases from J, the junction kept 5 bases outside the gene matches.

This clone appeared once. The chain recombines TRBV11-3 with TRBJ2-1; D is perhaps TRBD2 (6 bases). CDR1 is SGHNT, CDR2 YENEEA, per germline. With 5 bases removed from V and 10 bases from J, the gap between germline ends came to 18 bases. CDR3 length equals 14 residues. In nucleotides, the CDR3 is TGTGCCAGCAGCCCAGGAGGGCGGGCCCACGAGCAGTTCTTC. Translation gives CASSPGGRAHEQFF.

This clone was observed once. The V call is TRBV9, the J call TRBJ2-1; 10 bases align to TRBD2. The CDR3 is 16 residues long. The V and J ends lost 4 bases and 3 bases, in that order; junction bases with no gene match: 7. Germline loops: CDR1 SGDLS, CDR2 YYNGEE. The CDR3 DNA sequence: TGTGCCAGCAGCTCAGGACTAGCGGCTAACTACAATGAGCAGTTCTTC. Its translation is CASSSGLAANYNEQFF.

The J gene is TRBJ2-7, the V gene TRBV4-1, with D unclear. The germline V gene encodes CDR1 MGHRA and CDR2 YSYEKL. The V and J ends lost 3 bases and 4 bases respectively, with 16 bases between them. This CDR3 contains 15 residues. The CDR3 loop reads CASSHMPLSDYEQYF. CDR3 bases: TGCGCCAGCAGCCACATGCCTCTGAGCGATTACGAGCAGTACTTC.

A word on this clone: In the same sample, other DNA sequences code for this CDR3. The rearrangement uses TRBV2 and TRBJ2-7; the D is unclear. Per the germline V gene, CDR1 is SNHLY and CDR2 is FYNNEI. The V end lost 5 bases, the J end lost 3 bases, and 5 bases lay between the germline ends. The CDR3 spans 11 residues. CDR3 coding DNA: TGTGCCAGCAGTCCCGTCTACGAGCAGTACTTC. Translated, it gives CASSPVYEQYF.

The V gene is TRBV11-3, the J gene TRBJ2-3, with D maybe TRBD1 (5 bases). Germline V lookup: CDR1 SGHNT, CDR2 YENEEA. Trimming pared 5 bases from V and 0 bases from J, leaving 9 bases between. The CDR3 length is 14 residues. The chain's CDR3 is CASSLGASTDTQYF. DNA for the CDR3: TGTGCCAGCAGCCTAGGGGCCAGCACAGATACGCAGTATTTT.

CDR3 sequence (DNA): TGTGCCAGCAGTTACCAGGTGGGAGCATATGGCTACACCTTC. It encodes CASSYQVGAYGYTF. V and J are TRBV6-6 and TRBJ1-2, with D unclear. The CDR3 runs 14 residues. The V and J ends lost 2 bases and 5 bases respectively, with 12 bases between them. Germline V gene data show CDR1 as MNHNY and CDR2 as SVGAGI (reference sequence).

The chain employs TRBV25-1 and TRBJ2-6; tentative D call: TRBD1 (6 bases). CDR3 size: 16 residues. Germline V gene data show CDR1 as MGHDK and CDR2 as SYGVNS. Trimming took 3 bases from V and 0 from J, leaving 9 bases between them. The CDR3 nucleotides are TGTGCCAGCAGTGATACGGGACACTCTGGGGCCAACGTCCTGACTTTC. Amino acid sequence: CASSDTGHSGANVLTF.

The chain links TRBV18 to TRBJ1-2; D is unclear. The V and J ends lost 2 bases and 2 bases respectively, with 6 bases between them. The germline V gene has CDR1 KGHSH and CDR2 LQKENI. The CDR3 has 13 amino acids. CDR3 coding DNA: TGTGCCAGCTCACCAGGCAGAAACTATGGCTACACCTTC. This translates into CASSPGRNYGYTF.

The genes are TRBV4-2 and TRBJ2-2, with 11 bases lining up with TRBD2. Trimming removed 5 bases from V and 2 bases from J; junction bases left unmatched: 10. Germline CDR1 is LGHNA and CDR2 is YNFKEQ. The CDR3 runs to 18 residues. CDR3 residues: CASSYPMGLAANTGELFF. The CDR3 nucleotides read TGTGCCAGCAGCTACCCAATGGGACTAGCGGCTAACACCGGGGAGCTGTTTTTT.

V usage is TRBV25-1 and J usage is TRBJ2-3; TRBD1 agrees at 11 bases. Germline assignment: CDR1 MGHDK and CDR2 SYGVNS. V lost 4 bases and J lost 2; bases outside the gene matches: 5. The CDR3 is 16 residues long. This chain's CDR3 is CASSGLGQGDTDTQYF. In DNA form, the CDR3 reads TGTGCCAGCAGTGGCCTGGGACAGGGGGACACAGATACGCAGTATTTT.

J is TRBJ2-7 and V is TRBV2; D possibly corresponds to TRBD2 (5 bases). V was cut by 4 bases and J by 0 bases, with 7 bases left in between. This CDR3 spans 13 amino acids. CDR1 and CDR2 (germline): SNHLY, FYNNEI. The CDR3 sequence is CASSGGSSYEQYF. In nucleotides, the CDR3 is TGTGCCAGCAGTGGAGGGAGCTCCTACGAGCAGTACTTC.

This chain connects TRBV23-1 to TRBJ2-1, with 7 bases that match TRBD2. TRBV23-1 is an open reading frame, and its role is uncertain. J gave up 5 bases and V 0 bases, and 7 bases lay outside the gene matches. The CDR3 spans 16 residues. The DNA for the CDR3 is TGCGCCAGCAGTCAATCGAAACGGGAGGAAGACAATGAGCAGTTCTTC. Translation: CASSQSKREEDNEQFF.

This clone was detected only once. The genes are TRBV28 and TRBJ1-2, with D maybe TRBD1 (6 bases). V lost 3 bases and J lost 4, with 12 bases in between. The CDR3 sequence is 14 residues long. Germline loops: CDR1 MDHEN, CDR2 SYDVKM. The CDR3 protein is CASSLATGIYGYTF. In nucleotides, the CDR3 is TGTGCCAGCAGTTTGGCCACAGGGATCTATGGCTACACCTTC.

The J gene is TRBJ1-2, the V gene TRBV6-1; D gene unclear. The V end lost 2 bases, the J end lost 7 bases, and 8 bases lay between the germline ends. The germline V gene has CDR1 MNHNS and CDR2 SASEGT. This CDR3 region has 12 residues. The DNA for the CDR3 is TGTGCCAGCAGTGAATATCGGAGTGGCTACACCTTC. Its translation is CASSEYRSGYTF.

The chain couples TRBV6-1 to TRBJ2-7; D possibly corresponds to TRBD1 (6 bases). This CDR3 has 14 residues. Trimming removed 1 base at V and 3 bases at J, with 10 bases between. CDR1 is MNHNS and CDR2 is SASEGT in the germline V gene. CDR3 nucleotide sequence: TGTGCCAGCAGTGAAGTGGGGACATTCTACGAGCAGTACTTC. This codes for CASSEVGTFYEQYF.

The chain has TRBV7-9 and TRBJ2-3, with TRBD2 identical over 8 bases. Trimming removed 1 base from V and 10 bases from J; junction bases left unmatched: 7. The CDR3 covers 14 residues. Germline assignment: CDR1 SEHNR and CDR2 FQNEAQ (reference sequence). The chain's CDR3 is CASSLEMSGSAQYF. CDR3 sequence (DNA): TGTGCCAGCAGCTTAGAGATGAGCGGGAGTGCGCAGTATTTT.

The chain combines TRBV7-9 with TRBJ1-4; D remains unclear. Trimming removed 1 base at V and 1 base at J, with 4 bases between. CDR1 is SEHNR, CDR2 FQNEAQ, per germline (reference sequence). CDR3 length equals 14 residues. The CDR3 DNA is TGTGCCAGCAGCTTAGGAGGAACTAATGAAAAACTGTTTTTT. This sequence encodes CASSLGGTNEKLFF.